This T cell receptor beta chain was identified in a study of radiotherapy plus CTLA-4 blockade in lung cancer. Study-level background: In approximately 17% of patients, objective responses were seen; 31% had disease control.

Assay used: immunoSEQ multiplex PCR; TCRdb lists only in-frame clones, some missing. Of roughly 50,000 clones detected, around 77% appear once; the ten largest clones hold over 8.5%. Points on this clone: Its antigen is unidentified.

CDR3 size: 15 residues. Germline V lookup: CDR1 SGHAT, CDR2 FQNNGV. V shed 6 bases and J 4 bases; nucleotides not matched to a gene: 8. Study-wide findings and caveats: With interferon-beta, early dynamics of blood T cell clones were reported to best predict response. Clones of tumor-derived TCRs expanded in blood after radiotherapy plus ipilimumab.

Each patient with chemo-refractory metastatic non-small-cell lung cancer was treated with focal radiation plus CTLA-4 blockade using ipilimumab. This clonotype was sampled from a human donor with non-small cell lung cancer who had stable disease on radiotherapy plus ipilimumab. The sample was peripheral blood, taken from a patient treated with radiotherapy plus ipilimumab. The rearrangement links TRBV11-2 to TRBJ2-2; 7 bases match TRBD1. The CDR3 DNA reads as TGTGCCAGCAGGAGAAACAGGGGTCGCACCGGGGAGCTGTTTTTT. Amino acids: CASRRNRGRTGELFF.